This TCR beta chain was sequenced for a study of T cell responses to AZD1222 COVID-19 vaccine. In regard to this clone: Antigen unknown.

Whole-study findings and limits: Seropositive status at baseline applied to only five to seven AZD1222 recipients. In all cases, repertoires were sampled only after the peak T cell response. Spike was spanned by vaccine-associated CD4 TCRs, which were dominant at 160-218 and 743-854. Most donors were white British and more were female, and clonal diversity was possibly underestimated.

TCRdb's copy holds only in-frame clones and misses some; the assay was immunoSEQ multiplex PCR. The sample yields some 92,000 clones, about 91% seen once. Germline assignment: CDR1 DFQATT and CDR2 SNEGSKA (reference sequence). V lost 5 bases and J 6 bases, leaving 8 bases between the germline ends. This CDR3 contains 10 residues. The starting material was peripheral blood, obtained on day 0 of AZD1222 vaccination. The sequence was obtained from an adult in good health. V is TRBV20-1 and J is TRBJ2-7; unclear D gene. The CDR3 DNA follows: TGCAGTGCTTGGGCCCGCGAGCAGTACTTC. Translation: CSAWAREQYF.